The sequence of this T cell receptor (beta chain) was determined in a study of blood T cell repertoires in COVID-19. Study-wide background: Acute and convalescent COVID-19 specimens originated in the United States, Italy and Spain. T cells, B-cell-depleted T cells, or PBMCs supplied cDNA or gDNA.

Germline CDR1 SEHNR, CDR2 FQNEAQ (reference sequence). V was cut by 5 bases and J by 3 bases, with 10 bases left in between. CDR3 length: 13 amino acids. This clone was counted once. Recovery among Cohort 3 donors was established by two negative PCRs, clearance, or symptom resolution. Assay: immunoSEQ multiplex PCR; the TCRdb copy retains only in-frame clones and omits some. The sample shows a few hundred thousand clones, more than 75% of them seen only once. Material: PBMCs or T cells enriched from blood (not recorded which). The V and J genes are TRBV7-9 and TRBJ1-1; no firm D call. This TCR came from a woman aged 25 to 45 who had recovered from COVID-19. This CDR3 reads CASSKEWDTEAFF. The CDR3 nucleotides are TGTGCCAGCAGCAAGGAGTGGGACACTGAAGCTTTCTTT.